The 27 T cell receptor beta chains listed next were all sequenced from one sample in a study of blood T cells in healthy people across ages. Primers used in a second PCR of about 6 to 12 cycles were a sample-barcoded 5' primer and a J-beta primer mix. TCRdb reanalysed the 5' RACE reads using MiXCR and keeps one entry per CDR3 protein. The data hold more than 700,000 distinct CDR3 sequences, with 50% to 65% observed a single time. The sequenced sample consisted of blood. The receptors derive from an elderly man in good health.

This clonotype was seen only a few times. For the CDR3, the DNA is TGTGCCAGCAGCTTAGCCGGCGCCTCGAATAGCAATCAGCCCCAGCATTTT. Translation: CASSLAGASNSNQPQHF. The chain couples TRBV7-2 to TRBJ1-5; D gene uncertain. Between the trimmed V and J ends, which lost 0 bases and 0 bases, there was a span of 12 bases. The CDR3 runs to 17 residues. Germline V lookup: CDR1 SGHTA, CDR2 FQGNSA.

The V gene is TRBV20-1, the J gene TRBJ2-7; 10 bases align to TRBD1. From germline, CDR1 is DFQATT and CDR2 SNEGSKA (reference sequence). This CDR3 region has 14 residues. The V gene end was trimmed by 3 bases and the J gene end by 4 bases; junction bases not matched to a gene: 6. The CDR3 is CSARRQGASYEQYF. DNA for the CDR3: TGCAGTGCTAGGCGACAGGGGGCTTCGTACGAGCAGTACTTC.

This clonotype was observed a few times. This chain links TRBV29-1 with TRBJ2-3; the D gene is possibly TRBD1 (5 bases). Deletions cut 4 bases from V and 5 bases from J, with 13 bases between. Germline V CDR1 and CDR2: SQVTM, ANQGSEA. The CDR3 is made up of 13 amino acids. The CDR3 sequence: CSVALLTGDTQYF. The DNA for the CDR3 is TGCAGCGTTGCCCTCCTAACAGGAGATACGCAGTATTTT.

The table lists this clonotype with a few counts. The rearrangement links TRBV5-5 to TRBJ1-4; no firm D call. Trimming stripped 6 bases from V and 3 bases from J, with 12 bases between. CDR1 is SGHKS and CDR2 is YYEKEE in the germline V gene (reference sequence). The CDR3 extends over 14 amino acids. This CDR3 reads CASTGESPNEKLFF. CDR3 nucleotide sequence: TGTGCCAGCACTGGGGAGAGTCCTAATGAAAAACTGTTTTTT.

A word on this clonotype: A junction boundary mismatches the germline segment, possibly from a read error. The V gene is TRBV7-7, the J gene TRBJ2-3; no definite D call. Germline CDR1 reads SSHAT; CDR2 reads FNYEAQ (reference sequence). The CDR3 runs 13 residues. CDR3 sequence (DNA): TGTGCTAGCAGCGCCGGTAGGGCGGCTACGCAGTATTTT. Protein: CASSAGRAATQYF. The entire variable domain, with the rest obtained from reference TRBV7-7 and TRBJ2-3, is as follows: GAGVSQSPRYKVTKRGQDVTLRCDPISSHATLYWYQQALGQGPEFLTYFNYEAQPDKSGLPSDRFSAERPEGSISTLTIQRTEQRDSAMYRCASSAGRAATQYFGPGTRLTVL.

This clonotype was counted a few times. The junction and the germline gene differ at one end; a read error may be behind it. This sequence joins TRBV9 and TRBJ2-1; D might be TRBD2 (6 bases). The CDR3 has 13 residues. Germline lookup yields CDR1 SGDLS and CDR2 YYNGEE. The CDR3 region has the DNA TGCGCCAGCAGCGCCGCCGGGGGCAATGAGCAGTTCTTC. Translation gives CASSAAGGNEQFF.

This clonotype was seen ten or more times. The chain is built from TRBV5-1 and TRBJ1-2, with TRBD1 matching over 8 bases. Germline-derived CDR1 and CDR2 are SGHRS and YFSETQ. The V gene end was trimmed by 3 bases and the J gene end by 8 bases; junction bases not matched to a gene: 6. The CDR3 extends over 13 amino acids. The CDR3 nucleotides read TGCGCCAGCAGCTCTGACGGGACAGGAGGCTACACCTTC. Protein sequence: CASSSDGTGGYTF.

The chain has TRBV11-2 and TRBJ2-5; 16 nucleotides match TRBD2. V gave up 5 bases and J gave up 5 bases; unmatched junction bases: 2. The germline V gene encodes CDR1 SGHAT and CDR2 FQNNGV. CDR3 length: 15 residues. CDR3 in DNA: TGTGCCAGCAGCCGGGGACTAGCGGGAGGGGAGACCCAGTACTTC. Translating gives CASSRGLAGGETQYF.

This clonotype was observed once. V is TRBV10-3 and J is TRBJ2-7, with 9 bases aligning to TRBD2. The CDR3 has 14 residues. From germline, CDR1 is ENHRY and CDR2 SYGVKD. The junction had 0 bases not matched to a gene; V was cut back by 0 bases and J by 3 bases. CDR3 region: CAISESTSGYEQYF. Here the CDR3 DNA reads TGTGCCATCAGTGAGTCGACTAGCGGCTACGAGCAGTACTTC.

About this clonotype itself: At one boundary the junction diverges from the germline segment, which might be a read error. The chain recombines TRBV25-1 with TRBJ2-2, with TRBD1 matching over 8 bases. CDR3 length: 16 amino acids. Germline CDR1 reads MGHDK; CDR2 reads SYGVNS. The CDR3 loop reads CAGSDPGQGSTGELFF. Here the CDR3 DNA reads TGTGCCGGCAGTGACCCTGGACAGGGAAGCACCGGGGAGCTGTTTTTT.

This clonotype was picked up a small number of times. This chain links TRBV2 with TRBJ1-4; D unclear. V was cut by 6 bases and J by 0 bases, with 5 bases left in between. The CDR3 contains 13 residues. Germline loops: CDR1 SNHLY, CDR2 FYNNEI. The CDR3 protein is CASRSSTNEKLFF. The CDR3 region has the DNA TGTGCCAGCAGGAGTTCAACTAATGAAAAACTGTTTTTT.

For the CDR3, the DNA is TGCGCCAGCAGCGAAACCGGCCGAACTAATGAAAAACTGTTTTTT. Its protein product is CASSETGRTNEKLFF. J is TRBJ1-4 and V is TRBV5-1; unclear D gene. This CDR3 has 15 residues. Germline CDR1 is SGHRS and CDR2 is YFSETQ. The V end lost 4 bases, the J end lost 1 base, and 11 bases lay between the germline ends.

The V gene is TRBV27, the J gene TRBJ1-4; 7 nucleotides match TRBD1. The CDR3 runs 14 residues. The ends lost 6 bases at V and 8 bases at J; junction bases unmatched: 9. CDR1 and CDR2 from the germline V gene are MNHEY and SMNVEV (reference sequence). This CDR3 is CASSFRRGNEKLFF. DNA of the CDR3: TGTGCCAGCAGCTTCCGCAGGGGGAACGAAAAACTGTTTTTT.

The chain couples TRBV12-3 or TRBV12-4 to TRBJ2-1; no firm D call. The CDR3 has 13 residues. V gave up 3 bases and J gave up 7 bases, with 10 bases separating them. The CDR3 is CASSFRVGNEQFF. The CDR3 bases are TGTGCCAGCAGTTTTCGAGTAGGGAATGAGCAGTTCTTC.

CDR3 nucleotides: TGCGCCAGCAGCTTGGGACACCCAGCTAACTATGGCTACACCTTC. This sequence encodes CASSLGHPANYGYTF. The rearrangement uses TRBV5-1 and TRBJ1-2, with D unresolved. Germline CDR1 and CDR2: SGHRS and YFSETQ. V gave up 0 bases and J gave up 0 bases, with 9 bases separating them. The CDR3 covers 15 residues. The whole variable domain, filled in from reference TRBV5-1 and TRBJ1-2, reads KAGVTQTPRYLIKTRGQQVTLSCSPISGHRSVSWYQQTPGQGLQFLFEYFSETQRNKGNFPGRFSGRQFSNSRSEMNVSTLELGDSALYLCASSLGHPANYGYTFGSGTRLTVV.

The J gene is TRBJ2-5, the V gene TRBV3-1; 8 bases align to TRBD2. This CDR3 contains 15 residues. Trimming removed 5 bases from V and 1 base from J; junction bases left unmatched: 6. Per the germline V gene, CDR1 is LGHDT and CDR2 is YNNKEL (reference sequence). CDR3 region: CASSTLAGGQETQYF. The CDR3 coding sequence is TGTGCCAGCAGCACTCTGGCGGGGGGCCAAGAGACCCAGTACTTC.

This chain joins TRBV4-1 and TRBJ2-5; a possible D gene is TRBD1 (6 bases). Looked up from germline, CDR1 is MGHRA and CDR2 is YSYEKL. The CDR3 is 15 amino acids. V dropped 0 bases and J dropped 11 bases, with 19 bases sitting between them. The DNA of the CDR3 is TGCGCCAGCAGCCAAGAAAGGGGGAACTACAATGAGCAGTACTTC. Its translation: CASSQERGNYNEQYF.

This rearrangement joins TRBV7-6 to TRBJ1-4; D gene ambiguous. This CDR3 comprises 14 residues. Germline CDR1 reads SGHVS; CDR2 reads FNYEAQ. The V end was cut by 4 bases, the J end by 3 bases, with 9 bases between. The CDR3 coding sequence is TGTGCCAGCAGCTACCGGGCAGCTAATGAAAAACTGTTTTTT. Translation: CASSYRAANEKLFF. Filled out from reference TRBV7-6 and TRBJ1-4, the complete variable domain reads GAGVSQSPRYKVTKRGQDVALRCDPISGHVSLYWYRQALGQGPEFLTYFNYEAQQDKSGLPNDRFSAERPEGSISTLTIQRTEQRDSAMYRCASSYRAANEKLFFGSGTQLSVL.

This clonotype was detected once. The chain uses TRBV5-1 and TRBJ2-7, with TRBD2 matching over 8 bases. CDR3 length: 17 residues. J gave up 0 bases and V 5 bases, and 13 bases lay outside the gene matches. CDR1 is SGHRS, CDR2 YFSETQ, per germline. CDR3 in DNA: TGCGCCAGCAGAAAGGGTTCAAGCGGGGGCCCCTCCTACGAGCAGTACTTC. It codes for CASRKGSSGGPSYEQYF.

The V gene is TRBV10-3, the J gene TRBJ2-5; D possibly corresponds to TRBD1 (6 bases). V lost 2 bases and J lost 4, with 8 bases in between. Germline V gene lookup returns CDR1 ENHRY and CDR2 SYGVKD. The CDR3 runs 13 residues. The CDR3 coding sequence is TGTGCCATCAGTGAGGGGGGCGGAGAGACCCAGTACTTC. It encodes CAISEGGGETQYF.

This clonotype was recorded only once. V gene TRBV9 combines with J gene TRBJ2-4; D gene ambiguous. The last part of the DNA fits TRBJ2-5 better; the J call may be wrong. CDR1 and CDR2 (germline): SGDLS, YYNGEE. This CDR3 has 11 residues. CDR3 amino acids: CASTSPKTQYF. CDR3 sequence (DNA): TGTGCCAGCACGTCGCCGAAGACCCAGTACTTC.

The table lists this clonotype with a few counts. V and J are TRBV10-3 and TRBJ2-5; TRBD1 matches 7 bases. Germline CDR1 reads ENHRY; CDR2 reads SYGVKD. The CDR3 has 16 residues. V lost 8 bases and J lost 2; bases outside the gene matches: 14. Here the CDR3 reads CAIGIEVAGGQETQYF. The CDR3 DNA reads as TGTGCCATCGGGATTGAAGTTGCAGGGGGACAAGAGACCCAGTACTTC.

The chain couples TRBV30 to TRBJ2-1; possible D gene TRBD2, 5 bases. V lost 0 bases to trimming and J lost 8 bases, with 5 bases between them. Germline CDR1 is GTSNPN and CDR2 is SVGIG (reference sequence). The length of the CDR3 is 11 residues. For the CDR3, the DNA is TGTGCCTGGAGTGTAGCGGATGAGCAGTTCTTC. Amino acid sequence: CAWSVADEQFF.

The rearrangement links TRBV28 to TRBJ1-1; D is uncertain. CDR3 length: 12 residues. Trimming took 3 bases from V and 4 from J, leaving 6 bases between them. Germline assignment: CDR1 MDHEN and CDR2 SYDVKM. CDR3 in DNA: TGTGCCAGCAGTTTCCGGAGCACTGAAGCTTTCTTT. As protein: CASSFRSTEAFF.

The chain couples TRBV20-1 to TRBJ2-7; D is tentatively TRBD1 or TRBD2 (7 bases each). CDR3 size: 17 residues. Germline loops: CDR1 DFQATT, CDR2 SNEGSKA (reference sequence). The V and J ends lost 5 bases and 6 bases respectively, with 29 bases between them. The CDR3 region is CSAPLMGRLSGGGEQYF. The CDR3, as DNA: TGCAGTGCTCCCCTGATGGGAAGGCTTTCAGGGGGGGGCGAGCAGTACTTC.

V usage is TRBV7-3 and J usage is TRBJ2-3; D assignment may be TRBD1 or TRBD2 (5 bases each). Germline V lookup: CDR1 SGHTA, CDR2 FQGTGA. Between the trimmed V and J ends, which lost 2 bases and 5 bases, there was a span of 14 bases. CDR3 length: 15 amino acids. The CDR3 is CASSLSTGAKDTQYF. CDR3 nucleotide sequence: TGTGCCAGCAGCTTATCTACCGGGGCTAAAGATACGCAGTATTTT.

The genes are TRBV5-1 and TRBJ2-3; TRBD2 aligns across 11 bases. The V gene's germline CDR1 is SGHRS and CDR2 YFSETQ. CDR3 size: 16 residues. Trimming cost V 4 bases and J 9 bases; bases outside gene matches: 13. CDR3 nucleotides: TGCGCCAGCAGCAAATTAACTAGCGGGAGTGGAGACACGCAGTATTTT. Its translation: CASSKLTSGSGDTQYF. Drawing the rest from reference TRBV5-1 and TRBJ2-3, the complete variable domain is KAGVTQTPRYLIKTRGQQVTLSCSPISGHRSVSWYQQTPGQGLQFLFEYFSETQRNKGNFPGRFSGRQFSNSRSEMNVSTLELGDSALYLCASSKLTSGSGDTQYFGPGTRLTVL.